Listed below are T cell receptor beta chains from one sample, sequenced in a study of blood T cells in healthy people across ages. TCRdb called the 5' RACE reads again in MiXCR, with one record for every CDR3 protein. The sample shows some 1 million distinct CDR3 sequences, around 43% of them seen only once. The sample was blood. The receptors derive from a woman between 55 and 75 years old in good health. The CDR3 runs from the conserved cysteine through the conserved F or W. Where a row states a size, it is once, few, many or the class of an expanded clone; other rows omit it.

v_call clone_size cdr3_aa
TRBV20-1 few CSHGGARGGAYEQYF
TRBV3-1 . CASSQGTSVGETQYF
TRBV28 . CASSSDRAAGYTF
TRBV13 few CASSLGRSGSFYEQYF
TRBV7-9 . CASSHDRILADTQYF
TRBV2 . CASSPRAANTGELFF
TRBV20-1 few CSAPPTSGQETQYF
TRBV6-2/TRBV6-3 . CASSSGPRVQFF
TRBV5-1 . CASSSGLAGGVQEETQYF
TRBV7-6 . CACSPRLAGGPGEQYF
TRBV27 once CASSPQGLAENEQFF
TRBV7-9 few CASSPSPAYEQYF